These 28 T cell receptor beta chains were sequenced from one sample in a study of T cells in Graves' hyperthyroidism and ophthalmopathy. RNA transcripts were the template for amplifying TCR beta CDR3 regions. First-round RT-PCR targeting the TCR CDR3 was performed with the HTBI primer set. TCRdb reanalysed the multiplex PCR reads using MiXCR and keeps one entry per CDR3 protein. The sample records more than 600,000 distinct CDR3 sequences, about 16% being singletons. The specimen was blood. The receptors stem from a man between 18 and 29 years old with Graves' hyperthyroidism.

This clonotype showed up just a few times. This chain uses TRBV19 with TRBJ2-7, with D unclear. CDR1 is LNHDA, CDR2 SQIVND, per germline (reference sequence). This CDR3 is built from 12 residues. V was pared by 4 bases and J by 6 bases, with 10 bases between. CDR3 amino acids: CASSTVPSEQYF. The CDR3 nucleotides read TGTGCCAGTAGTACAGTCCCCTCCGAGCAGTACTTC. The full variable domain, rest sourced from reference TRBV19 and TRBJ2-7, is DGGITQSPKYLFRKEGQNVTLSCEQNLNHDAMYWYRQDPGQGLRLIYYSQIVNDFQKGDIAEGYSVSREKKESFPLTVTSAQKNPTAFYLCASSTVPSEQYFGPGTRLTVT.

This clonotype came up a few times. The chain has TRBV18 and TRBJ2-5; D is ambiguous. Germline CDR1 reads KGHSH; CDR2 reads LQKENI. The V end was cut by 3 bases, the J end by 5 bases, with 13 bases between. The CDR3 covers 14 residues. Here the CDR3 reads CASSPSLGRETQYF. The CDR3 nucleotides are TGTGCCAGCTCACCGAGTCTGGGAAGGGAGACCCAGTACTTC. Full variable domain (missing parts from reference TRBV18 and TRBJ2-5): NAGVMQNPRHLVRRRGQEARLRCSPMKGHSHVYWYRQLPEEGLKFMVYLQKENIIDESGMPKERFSAEFPKEGPSILRIQQVVRGDSAAYFCASSPSLGRETQYFGPGTRLLVL.

The gene calls are TRBV27 and TRBJ2-1, with TRBD2 identical over 9 bases. V shed 2 bases and J 3 bases; nucleotides not matched to a gene: 2. The CDR3 spans 15 residues. Germline V gene sequence: CDR1 MNHEY, CDR2 SMNVEV (reference sequence). This chain's CDR3 is CASSLLAGFYNEQFF. The CDR3 nucleotides read TGTGCCAGCAGTTTACTAGCGGGATTCTACAATGAGCAGTTCTTC.

This clonotype was counted many times. The chain employs TRBV18 and TRBJ2-1; D is ambiguous. V was pared by 0 bases and J by 8 bases, with 8 bases between. In germline, CDR1 is KGHSH, CDR2 LQKENI. The CDR3 sequence is 13 residues long. CDR3 in DNA: TGTGCCAGCTCACCACCCAGTAAACATGAGCAGTTCTTC. Its translation: CASSPPSKHEQFF.

This clonotype has just a few counts. The chain recombines TRBV13 with TRBJ2-7; 9 positions agree with TRBD1. Germline V gene sequence: CDR1 PRHDT, CDR2 FYEKMQ (reference sequence). V gave up 5 bases and J gave up 6 bases; unmatched junction bases: 11. The CDR3 contains 15 residues. The DNA of the CDR3 is TGTGCCAGCAGCGCATCCGGGACAGGGATCTCCGAGCAGTACTTC. Encoded protein: CASSASGTGISEQYF.

This clonotype appeared many times. This sequence joins TRBV19 and TRBJ1-1; the D gene is possibly TRBD1 (5 bases). The CDR3 is 14 amino acids. In germline, CDR1 is LNHDA, CDR2 SQIVND (reference sequence). V dropped 5 bases and J dropped 0 bases, with 10 bases sitting between them. CDR3 DNA sequence: TGTGCCAGTAGTTCCCGGGGCCTGAACACTGAAGCTTTCTTT. It translates to CASSSRGLNTEAFF.

The genes are TRBV5-1 and TRBJ2-1; unclear D gene. CDR1 is SGHRS and CDR2 is YFSETQ in the germline V gene. This CDR3 has 14 amino acids. Trimming took off 0 bases at V and 6 bases at J, with 10 bases between the two ends. The CDR3 DNA is TGCGCCAGCAGCTTGGGGGCGAGTCCCAATGAGCAGTTCTTC. Its protein product is CASSLGASPNEQFF.

This sequence joins TRBV5-1 and TRBJ2-2; maybe TRBD1 (6 bases). V was clipped by 4 bases and J by 2 bases, with 12 bases between them. The CDR3 extends over 15 amino acids. Germline assignment: CDR1 SGHRS and CDR2 YFSETQ. The CDR3 DNA sequence: TGCGCCAGCAGCGTACGGGACACAAACACCGGGGAGCTGTTTTTT. It specifies CASSVRDTNTGELFF.

This clonotype was seen at least ten times. CDR3 sequence: CASTLGRGGPEEQYF. CDR3 sequence (DNA): TGTGCCAGCACCCTAGGACGCGGAGGGCCCGAAGAGCAGTACTTC. The chain employs TRBV12-3 or TRBV12-4 and TRBJ2-7; possible D gene TRBD2, 6 bases. Deletions cut 7 bases from V and 7 bases from J, with 23 bases between. The CDR3 runs 15 residues.

The J gene is TRBJ2-1, the V gene TRBV4-2; D is undetermined. The V gene's germline CDR1 is LGHNA and CDR2 YNFKEQ. CDR3 length: 13 amino acids. V was clipped by 4 bases and J by 7 bases, with 11 bases between them. As DNA, the CDR3 is TGTGCCAGCAGCCGCAGCTTGGAGAATGAGCAGTTCTTC. Translated, it gives CASSRSLENEQFF.

This clonotype has just a few counts. This chain connects TRBV12-3 or TRBV12-4 to TRBJ1-2, with D tentatively TRBD1 (6 bases). The V and J ends lost 7 bases and 8 bases respectively, with 17 bases between them. This CDR3 spans 13 amino acids. The CDR3 is CASTQWGAGGYTF. The CDR3 DNA is TGTGCCAGCACCCAGTGGGGGGCGGGCGGCTACACCTTC.

This clonotype came up a few times. The chain carries TRBV2 and TRBJ2-2, with unresolved D. The germline V gene encodes CDR1 SNHLY and CDR2 FYNNEI. V was trimmed by 3 bases and J by 0 bases, leaving 5 bases between them. The CDR3 extends over 14 amino acids. CDR3 protein: CASSDRTNTGELFF. The DNA of the CDR3 is TGTGCCAGCAGTGACAGGACGAACACCGGGGAGCTGTTTTTT.

In its sample, this clonotype was seen many times. V and J are TRBV28 and TRBJ2-1; 10 bases are a match to TRBD2. CDR1 and CDR2 (germline): MDHEN, SYDVKM. V lost 6 bases, J lost 2 bases, and 10 bases stayed unmatched. The CDR3 runs 17 residues. CDR3: CASSQKGLAETYNEQFF. DNA for the CDR3: TGTGCCAGCAGCCAAAAAGGACTAGCGGAAACCTACAATGAGCAGTTCTTC.

This clonotype was detected only a few times. V gene TRBV7-2 combines with J gene TRBJ2-3; D is uncertain. V gave up 1 base and J gave up 4 bases, with 3 bases separating them. There are 12 residues in the CDR3. Looked up from germline, CDR1 is SGHTA and CDR2 is FQGNSA. The CDR3 nucleotides are TGTGCCAGCAGCTTAGAACCAGATACGCAGTATTTT. This translates into CASSLEPDTQYF.

This clonotype appeared many times. The rearrangement uses TRBV30 and TRBJ2-1; D unclear. V was trimmed by 1 base and J by 5 bases, leaving 12 bases between them. Germline CDR1 is GTSNPN and CDR2 is SVGIG (reference sequence). The CDR3 has 14 amino acids. The CDR3 DNA sequence: TGTGCCTGGAGTGGCCCCCCAGGCGACAATGAGCAGTTCTTC. Translation: CAWSGPPGDNEQFF. The whole variable domain, filled in from reference TRBV30 and TRBJ2-1, reads SQTIHQWPATLVQPVGSPLSLECTVEGTSNPNLYWYRQAAGRGLQLLFYSVGIGQISSEVPQNLSASRPQDRQFILSSKKLLLSDSGFYLCAWSGPPGDNEQFFGPGTRLTVL.

This clonotype was seen a handful of times. The V and J genes are TRBV5-4 and TRBJ2-1; D perhaps matches TRBD1 (6 bases). Trimming took off 0 bases at V and 12 bases at J, with 13 bases between the two ends. The germline CDR1 and CDR2 sequences are SGHNT and YYREEE (reference sequence). The CDR3 is made up of 13 amino acids. The CDR3 bases are TGTGCCAGCAGCTTGGACCCGCAGGGGAGGCAGTTCTTC. Translation: CASSLDPQGRQFF.

The chain joins TRBV28 to TRBJ1-4, with 8 bases that match TRBD1. The V and J ends lost 4 bases and 8 bases, in that order; junction bases with no gene match: 9. CDR1 MDHEN and CDR2 SYDVKM come from the germline V gene. CDR3 size: 15 residues. The DNA of the CDR3 is TGTGCCAGCAGTTCTTGGACAGGGCTGAGAGAAAAACTGTTTTTT. Translating gives CASSSWTGLREKLFF.

This clonotype was detected many times. As DNA, the CDR3 is TGTGCCAGCAGACCTCCGGGACTAGCGGTTGAAGAGACCCAGTACTTC. Amino acid sequence: CASRPPGLAVEETQYF. The chain carries TRBV28 and TRBJ2-5, with 11 bases fitting TRBD2. In germline, CDR1 is MDHEN, CDR2 SYDVKM. CDR3 length: 16 amino acids. With V trimmed by 6 bases and J by 3 bases, 9 bases remained unmatched.

This clonotype was picked up many times. The chain is built from TRBV2 and TRBJ2-3; 7 bases fit TRBD2. J gave up 2 bases and V 2 bases, and 7 bases lay outside the gene matches. The germline gives CDR1 SNHLY, CDR2 FYNNEI. CDR3 size: 16 residues. Written as DNA, the CDR3 is TGTGCCAGCAGTGAATCGGGGGGTTGGCACACAGATACGCAGTATTTT. Translation gives CASSESGGWHTDTQYF.

As regards this clonotype: A much larger clone differs by one base, so this may be a read error. The chain combines TRBV28 with TRBJ2-1; D remains ambiguous. Germline V gene data show CDR1 as MDHEN and CDR2 as SYDVKM. The V gene lost 2 bases and the J gene lost 9 bases, with 11 bases spanning the gap. The CDR3 covers 13 residues. CDR3 amino acids: CASSLPGEGEQFF. The CDR3 DNA is TGTGCCAGCAGTTTACCTGGGGAAGGTGAGCAGTTCTTC.

There are many counts of this clonotype. This chain joins TRBV10-3 and TRBJ2-3, with D uncertain. The germline V gene encodes CDR1 ENHRY and CDR2 SYGVKD. The CDR3 runs to 12 residues. The ends were cut back, 7 bases at V and 0 bases at J, with 5 bases in the middle. The chain's CDR3 is CAIKDSTDTQYF. The CDR3 nucleotides read TGTGCCATCAAGGATAGCACAGATACGCAGTATTTT.

This clonotype has more than one count but fewer than ten. This rearrangement joins TRBV9 to TRBJ2-3, with 11 bases aligning to TRBD2. This CDR3 is 17 amino acids long. Germline V gene sequence: CDR1 SGDLS, CDR2 YYNGEE. Losses at the gene ends were 3 bases for V and 8 bases for J; bases not matched to a gene: 14. DNA for the CDR3: TGTGCCAGCAGCGCCCTTGGGACTAGCGGACGGCGTGGTACGCAGTATTTT. It yields the protein CASSALGTSGRRGTQYF.

This clonotype was found once. The V call is TRBV4-1, the J call TRBJ1-1; D is possibly TRBD1 (6 bases). CDR3 size: 17 residues. In germline, CDR1 is MGHRA, CDR2 YSYEKL. The V gene lost 1 base and the J gene lost 3 bases, with 18 bases spanning the gap. This CDR3 is CASSQVLRQVRYTEAFF. Written as DNA, the CDR3 is TGCGCCAGCAGCCAAGTCCTCAGACAGGTACGGTACACTGAAGCTTTCTTT.

This clonotype was seen a handful of times. The J gene is TRBJ1-3, the V gene TRBV2, with D perhaps matching TRBD1 (6 bases). Between the trimmed V and J ends, which lost 2 bases and 4 bases, there was a span of 12 bases. This CDR3 is built from 15 residues. Germline CDR1 and CDR2: SNHLY and FYNNEI. The CDR3 reads CASSESGGYGNTIYF. CDR3 bases: TGTGCCAGCAGTGAATCCGGGGGCTACGGAAACACCATATATTTT.

V and J are TRBV5-1 and TRBJ1-6, with D perhaps TRBD1 (6 bases). Germline V gene lookup returns CDR1 SGHRS and CDR2 YFSETQ. The CDR3 is 16 residues long. V was cut by 1 base and J by 3 bases, with 11 bases left in between. The CDR3 here is CASSLQGLIYNSPLHF. The CDR3 DNA reads TGCGCCAGCAGCTTGCAGGGGCTGATCTATAATTCACCCCTCCACTTT.

Only a few counts were recorded for this clonotype. This chain connects TRBV12-3 or TRBV12-4 to TRBJ2-6, with D perhaps matching TRBD1 (6 bases). The germline V and J ends were trimmed by 7 bases and 1 base, with 17 bases remaining between them. CDR3 length equals 17 residues. This chain's CDR3 is CASTPMTGPSGANVLTF. CDR3 nucleotide sequence: TGTGCCAGCACCCCAATGACAGGACCATCTGGGGCCAACGTCCTGACTTTC.

V usage is TRBV30 and J usage is TRBJ2-1; 10 bases match TRBD1. Germline V gene sequence: CDR1 GTSNPN, CDR2 SVGIG (reference sequence). The CDR3 is made up of 16 amino acids. V was clipped by 5 bases and J by 7 bases; unmatched bases: 14. This chain's CDR3 is CAWEIGPGQGINEQFF. DNA for the CDR3: TGTGCCTGGGAGATTGGACCGGGACAGGGGATTAATGAGCAGTTCTTC.

The gene calls are TRBV19 and TRBJ1-1, with 10 bases that match TRBD1. Losses at the gene ends were 3 bases for V and 2 bases for J; bases not matched to a gene: 3. The V gene's germline CDR1 is LNHDA and CDR2 SQIVND (reference sequence). The CDR3 is 15 amino acids. CDR3 amino acids: CASSMTGGENTEAFF. The CDR3 nucleotides are TGTGCCAGTAGTATGACAGGGGGCGAAAACACTGAAGCTTTCTTT.